The 21 T cell receptor beta chains below come from one sample, sequenced in a study of T cell responses to AZD1222 COVID-19 vaccine. Clones were read by immunoSEQ multiplex PCR, and TCRdb kept only the in-frame ones, dropping some. The table includes about 120,000 clones, roughly nine tenths detected once. This sample comprised peripheral blood, obtained 28 days after the second AZD1222 dose. The receptors come from an adult who received the AZD1222 COVID-19 vaccine.

V is TRBV6-2 or TRBV6-3 and J is TRBJ2-2, with D unresolved. V lost 5 bases to trimming and J lost 0 bases, with 7 bases between them. This CDR3 comprises 14 residues. The germline CDR1 and CDR2 sequences are MNHEY and SVGEGT. Here the CDR3 DNA reads TGTGCCAGCAGTGACAACCCGAACACCGGGGAGCTGTTTTTT. Translating it yields CASSDNPNTGELFF.

The chain links TRBV13 to TRBJ1-1; 9 nucleotides align to TRBD1. V was pared by 5 bases and J by 10 bases, with 14 bases of the junction left unmatched. This CDR3 is 15 amino acids long. Germline assignment: CDR1 PRHDT and CDR2 FYEKMQ (reference sequence). The CDR3 DNA reads TGTGCCAGCAGCCCACAGGGGGCAGAGGGATTAGGAGCTTTCTTT. Translated: CASSPQGAEGLGAFF.

V is TRBV6-6 and J is TRBJ2-7, with TRBD1 matching over 9 bases. The CDR3 is 15 amino acids. Trimming took 2 bases from V and 2 from J; bases not matched to a gene: 4. Germline assignment: CDR1 MNHNY and CDR2 SVGAGI (reference sequence). This CDR3 is CASSYAGTGTYEQYF. The CDR3 DNA reads TGTGCCAGCAGTTACGCCGGGACAGGGACCTACGAGCAGTACTTC.

V gene TRBV20-1 combines with J gene TRBJ1-1; perhaps TRBD1 as D (5 bases). The germline V gene encodes CDR1 DFQATT and CDR2 SNEGSKA (reference sequence). The CDR3 runs 12 residues. V lost 3 bases and J lost 7, with 12 bases in between. CDR3 amino acids: CSASMGGSEAFF. The DNA for the CDR3 is TGCAGTGCTAGTATGGGGGGGAGTGAAGCTTTCTTT.

The V call is TRBV30, the J call TRBJ1-5, with D uncertain. The CDR3 spans 14 residues. V was clipped by 2 bases and J by 7 bases, with 15 bases between them. From germline, CDR1 is GTSNPN and CDR2 SVGIG (reference sequence). CDR3 bases: TGTGCCTGGAGTCTTAGTGGGTCGGGACAGCCCCAGCATTTT. Its protein product is CAWSLSGSGQPQHF.

This clone was detected a few times. CDR3 sequence: CASSQVNLGTFMTEAFF. The CDR3 DNA reads TGTGCCAGCAGCCAAGTTAACTTAGGGACATTCATGACTGAAGCTTTCTTT. V usage is TRBV4-2 and J usage is TRBJ1-1; a possible D gene is TRBD1 (6 bases). V was clipped by 1 base and J by 5 bases, with 20 bases between them. The germline V gene has CDR1 LGHNA and CDR2 YNFKEQ. This CDR3 is 17 amino acids long.

V gene TRBV11-3 combines with J gene TRBJ1-5; D gene uncertain. The CDR3 contains 15 residues. V was trimmed by 0 bases and J by 1 base, leaving 7 bases between them. Germline lookup yields CDR1 SGHNT and CDR2 YENEEA. The chain's CDR3 is CASSLDGESNQPQHF. In DNA, the CDR3 is TGTGCCAGCAGCTTAGATGGGGAGAGCAATCAGCCCCAGCATTTT.

The chain combines TRBV3-1 (or the pseudogene TRBV3-2) with TRBJ1-2; no reliable D call. The V gene lost 0 bases and the J gene lost 2 bases, with 7 bases spanning the gap. Germline assignment: CDR1 LGHDT and CDR2 YNNKEL (reference sequence). The CDR3 loop spans 14 amino acids. CDR3 loop: CASSQDSGNYGYTF. The DNA of the CDR3 is TGTGCCAGCAGCCAAGATTCGGGGAACTATGGCTACACCTTC.

V usage is TRBV29-1 and J usage is TRBJ2-1, with no clear D. Per the germline V gene, CDR1 is SQVTM and CDR2 is ANQGSEA. With 5 bases removed from V and 6 bases from J, the gap between germline ends came to 11 bases. The CDR3 is 12 residues long. The CDR3 loop reads CSVRPLSNEQFF. The CDR3 DNA reads TGCAGCGTTAGGCCGCTCTCCAATGAGCAGTTCTTC.

CDR3 DNA sequence: TGTGCCAGCCTCAAGGGGGTCTATGGCACAGATACGCAGTATTTT. Amino acids: CASLKGVYGTDTQYF. The gene calls are TRBV6-5 and TRBJ2-3; the D gene is possibly TRBD1 (6 bases). Germline CDR1 is MNHEY and CDR2 is SVGAGI. The CDR3 consists of 15 residues. V was cut by 8 bases and J by 1 base, with 16 bases left in between.

The chain links TRBV6-1 to TRBJ2-2; TRBD2 is a possible D gene (6 bases). The CDR3 has 16 residues. V was trimmed by 2 bases and J by 6 bases, leaving 16 bases between them. CDR1 is MNHNS, CDR2 SASEGT, per germline. CDR3 protein: CASSESRRERSGELFF. As DNA, the CDR3 is TGTGCCAGCAGTGAATCTAGGCGGGAACGGTCCGGGGAGCTGTTTTTT.

This clone was recorded only once. The chain uses TRBV19 and TRBJ2-7; 8 bases line up with TRBD1. Germline CDR1 reads LNHDA; CDR2 reads SQIVND (reference sequence). The CDR3 spans 13 residues. The V segment lost 3 bases and the J segment 6 bases; nucleotides outside the gene matches: 4. The CDR3 DNA reads TGTGCCAGTAGTATGACAGGGGTGGGCGAGCAGTACTTC. Residues: CASSMTGVGEQYF.

This chain connects TRBV19 to TRBJ2-2, with D maybe TRBD2 (5 bases). Germline lookup yields CDR1 LNHDA and CDR2 SQIVND (reference sequence). This CDR3 has 17 amino acids. V lost 1 base and J 5 bases, leaving 17 bases between the germline ends. The CDR3 loop reads CASSIARMSGMTGELFF. For the CDR3, the DNA is TGTGCCAGTAGTATAGCCCGTATGAGCGGAATGACCGGGGAGCTGTTTTTT. Using reference TRBV19 and TRBJ2-2 for the parts outside the CDR3, the full variable domain is DGGITQSPKYLFRKEGQNVTLSCEQNLNHDAMYWYRQDPGQGLRLIYYSQIVNDFQKGDIAEGYSVSREKKESFPLTVTSAQKNPTAFYLCASSIARMSGMTGELFFGEGSRLTVL.

In its sample, this clone was seen once. V is TRBV5-1 and J is TRBJ1-1; TRBD1 matches at 7 bases. Germline CDR1 and CDR2: SGHRS and YFSETQ. Trimming removed 5 bases from V and 5 bases from J; junction bases left unmatched: 6. This CDR3 is built from 13 residues. CDR3 in DNA: TGCGCCAGCAGATCAGGGGGTGGGACTGAAGCTTTCTTT. It yields the protein CASRSGGGTEAFF. Full variable domain (remainder filled in from reference TRBV5-1 and TRBJ1-1): KAGVTQTPRYLIKTRGQQVTLSCSPISGHRSVSWYQQTPGQGLQFLFEYFSETQRNKGNFPGRFSGRQFSNSRSEMNVSTLELGDSALYLCASRSGGGTEAFFGQGTRLTVV.

This chain joins TRBV7-8 and TRBJ2-3; the D is unclear. CDR1 is SGHVS, CDR2 FQNEAQ, per germline. V gave up 2 bases and J gave up 4 bases, with 4 bases separating them. The CDR3 is 12 residues long. The CDR3 nucleotides are TGTGCCAGCAGCTTACGGGCAGATACGCAGTATTTT. Amino acid sequence: CASSLRADTQYF.

The chain is built from TRBV6-5 and TRBJ1-1; a possible D gene is TRBD1 (5 bases). CDR3 length equals 14 residues. Trimming pared 5 bases from V and 2 bases from J, leaving 12 bases between. Looked up from germline, CDR1 is MNHEY and CDR2 is SVGAGI. DNA of the CDR3: TGTGCCAGCAGTCTGCTCAGGGTTAACACTGAAGCTTTCTTT. This sequence encodes CASSLLRVNTEAFF.

V is TRBV18 and J is TRBJ1-1; D unresolved. There are 15 residues in the CDR3. The V end lost 3 bases, the J end lost 5 bases, and 16 bases lay between the germline ends. Germline-derived CDR1 and CDR2 are KGHSH and LQKENI. DNA for the CDR3: TGTGCCAGCTCACCCCTCGGGCAGGTTGGGACTGAAGCTTTCTTT. This sequence encodes CASSPLGQVGTEAFF.

This clone has only a few counts. DNA for the CDR3: TGTGCCAGCAGCTTAGGGGAAGGGGGGCGCCCCCTCCACTTT. It yields the protein CASSLGEGGRPLHF. This chain connects TRBV7-2 to TRBJ1-6; possibly TRBD1 for D (6 bases). The germline V gene has CDR1 SGHTA and CDR2 FQGNSA. V was trimmed by 1 base and J by 13 bases, leaving 14 bases between them. CDR3 length equals 14 residues.

This chain joins TRBV11-3 and TRBJ2-1; TRBD1 is a possible D gene (5 bases). The CDR3 is 15 residues long. The germline V gene has CDR1 SGHNT and CDR2 YENEEA. Trimming left V 5 bases short and J 8 bases short, with 19 bases between. The CDR3 loop reads CASSPVGAGLHEQFF. The CDR3 DNA sequence: TGTGCCAGCAGCCCAGTAGGGGCAGGGCTACATGAGCAGTTCTTC. Combining the CDR3 with reference TRBV11-3 and TRBJ2-1 gives the whole variable domain EAGVVQSPRYKIIEKKQPVAFWCNPISGHNTLYWYLQNLGQGPELLIRYENEEAVDDSQLPKDRFSAERLKGVDSTLKIQPAELGDSAVYLCASSPVGAGLHEQFFGPGTRLTVL.

J is TRBJ2-7 and V is TRBV5-1, with 7 bases identical to TRBD2. This CDR3 comprises 14 residues. From germline, CDR1 is SGHRS and CDR2 YFSETQ. J gave up 3 bases and V 0 bases, and 3 bases lay outside the gene matches. The CDR3: CASSLAGEGYEQYF. CDR3 DNA: TGCGCCAGCAGCTTGGCCGGGGAGGGCTACGAGCAGTACTTC.

The chain joins TRBV19 to TRBJ1-6, with a tentative D call TRBD1 (6 bases). CDR3 length: 15 residues. CDR1 is LNHDA, CDR2 SQIVND, per germline (reference sequence). Trimming left V 3 bases short and J 10 bases short, with 16 bases between. The CDR3 protein is CASSIGTRGKSPLHF. The CDR3 DNA reads TGTGCCAGTAGTATTGGGACAAGGGGGAAATCACCCCTCCACTTT.